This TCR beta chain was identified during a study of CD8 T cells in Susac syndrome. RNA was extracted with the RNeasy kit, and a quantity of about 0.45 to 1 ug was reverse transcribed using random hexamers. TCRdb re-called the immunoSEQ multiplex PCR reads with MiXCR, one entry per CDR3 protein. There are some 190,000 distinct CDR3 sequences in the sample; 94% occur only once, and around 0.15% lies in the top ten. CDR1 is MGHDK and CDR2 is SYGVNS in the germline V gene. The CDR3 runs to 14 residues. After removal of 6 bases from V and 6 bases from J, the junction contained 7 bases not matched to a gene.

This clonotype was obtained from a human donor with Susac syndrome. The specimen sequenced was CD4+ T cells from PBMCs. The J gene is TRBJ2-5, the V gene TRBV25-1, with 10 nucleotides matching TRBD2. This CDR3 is CASRPGLATKTQYF. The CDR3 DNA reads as TGTGCCAGCAGACCGGGACTAGCGACGAAGACCCAGTACTTC.